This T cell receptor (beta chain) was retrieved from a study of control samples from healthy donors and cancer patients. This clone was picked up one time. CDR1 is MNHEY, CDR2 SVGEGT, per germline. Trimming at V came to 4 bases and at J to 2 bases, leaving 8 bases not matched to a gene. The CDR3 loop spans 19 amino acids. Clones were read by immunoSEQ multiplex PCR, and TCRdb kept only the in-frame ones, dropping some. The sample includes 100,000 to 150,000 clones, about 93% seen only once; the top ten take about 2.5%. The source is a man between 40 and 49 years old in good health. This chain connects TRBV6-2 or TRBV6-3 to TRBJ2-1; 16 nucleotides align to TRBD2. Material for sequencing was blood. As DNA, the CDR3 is TGTGCCAGCAGTTTCGGGACTAGCGGGGGGGAAATCCCCTACAATGAGCAGTTCTTC. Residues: CASSFGTSGGEIPYNEQFF.